Shown below are 9 T cell receptor beta chains from a single sample sequenced in a study of T cell repertoires in cytomegalovirus infection (dated by TCRdb to the late 2010s). For sequencing, an Illumina HiSeq 1500 was employed. Through fastp at Q25 and MiXCR, TCRdb rebuilt clones from the public reads, retaining in-frame beta chains. CDR3 protein sequences are deduplicated, and each keeps its most common genes and DNA. This sample is represented by 400,000 to 600,000 distinct CDR3 sequences; 42% of them were singletons. Roughly two fifths of the sample is held by the ten biggest clonotypes. The treatment or condition label, read with the paper, signifies: in vitro stimulation with specific CMV peptide epitopes to enrich CMV-specific T cells. No antigens are known for them. This specimen was cultured PBMCs, taken from culture after CMV antigen stimulation. The receptors derive from a human donor in good health (CMV status not recorded). Some clones in this sample may be carry-over from other donors' samples.

This clonotype has only a few counts. The chain joins TRBV7-8 to TRBJ2-1, with TRBD2 matching over 13 bases. The length of the CDR3 is 19 residues. V gave up 1 base and J gave up 3 bases; unmatched junction bases: 9. In germline, CDR1 is SGHVS, CDR2 FQNEAQ. In DNA, the CDR3 is TGTGCCAGCAGCTTAGGATACGGGACTAGCGGGAAGCGCTACAATGAGCAGTTCTTC. Its translation is CASSLGYGTSGKRYNEQFF.

This chain's CDR3 is CASSQGGDLGYSNEQFF. The CDR3, as DNA: TGCGCCAGCAGCCAAGGGGGGGACTTAGGCTACTCCAATGAGCAGTTCTTC. This rearrangement joins TRBV4-1 to TRBJ2-1; possibly TRBD2 for D (6 bases). The length of the CDR3 is 17 residues. The V end was cut by 1 base, the J end by 6 bases, with 19 bases between. Germline V gives CDR1 MGHRA, CDR2 YSYEKL.

The rearrangement links TRBV15 to TRBJ2-1, with TRBD2 matching over 13 bases. The length of the CDR3 is 14 residues. Germline loops: CDR1 LNHNV, CDR2 YYDKDF (reference sequence). V was clipped by 1 base and J by 12 bases; unmatched bases: 3. The CDR3: CATSRVTSGRGQFF. CDR3 DNA sequence: TGTGCCACCAGCAGAGTAACTAGCGGGAGGGGGCAGTTCTTC.

The chain uses TRBV7-4 and TRBJ2-5; the match to TRBD2 covers 9 bases. Looked up from germline, CDR1 is SGHVT and CDR2 is SQSDAQ. The V and J ends lost 5 bases and 3 bases, in that order; junction bases with no gene match: 7. The CDR3 covers 15 residues. In nucleotides, the CDR3 is TGTGCCAGCAGCCCCCCGACTAGCGGTAAAGAGACCCAGTACTTC. This codes for CASSPPTSGKETQYF. The full variable domain, rest sourced from reference TRBV7-4 and TRBJ2-5, is GAGVSQSPRYKVAKRGRDVALRCDSISGHVTLYWYRQTLGQGSEVLTYSQSDAQRDKSGRPSGRFSAERPERSVSTLKIQRTEQGDSAVYLCASSPPTSGKETQYFGPGTRLLVL.

This clonotype came up a few times. The genes are TRBV12-3 or TRBV12-4 and TRBJ2-3, with D perhaps matching TRBD1 (6 bases). The CDR3 loop spans 14 amino acids. V was trimmed by 3 bases and J by 1 base, leaving 8 bases between them. CDR3 coding DNA: TGTGCCAGCAGTTTGGACAGTCGCACAGATACGCAGTATTTT. Protein: CASSLDSRTDTQYF.

The V gene is TRBV20-1, the J gene TRBJ1-2, with 9 bases matching TRBD1. CDR3 length: 16 amino acids. V dropped 5 bases and J dropped 4; count of bases not matched to a gene: 14. The V gene's germline CDR1 is DFQATT and CDR2 SNEGSKA (reference sequence). The CDR3 loop reads CSALPGQGFSIYGYTF. The CDR3 DNA follows: TGCAGTGCTCTACCGGGACAGGGCTTTTCTATCTATGGCTACACCTTC.

This chain uses TRBV12-3 or TRBV12-4 with TRBJ2-5; D is unclear. The length of the CDR3 is 14 residues. Trimming pared 3 bases from V and 2 bases from J, leaving 10 bases between. CDR3 coding DNA: TGTGCCAGCAGTTTTGACCGACAACAAGAGACCCAGTACTTC. This gives the protein CASSFDRQQETQYF.

V is TRBV6-2 or TRBV6-3 and J is TRBJ1-2; D gene ambiguous. CDR3 length: 12 residues. Germline V gives CDR1 MNHEY, CDR2 SVGEGT. V lost 2 bases to trimming and J lost 10 bases, with 11 bases between them. This CDR3 is CASSYPRADYTF. The CDR3 nucleotides are TGTGCCAGCAGTTACCCGAGGGCCGACTACACCTTC.

This chain joins TRBV12-3 or TRBV12-4 and TRBJ2-3; D is unclear. The CDR3 consists of 14 residues. V was shortened by 6 bases and J by 1 base, with 11 bases between the two germline ends. CDR3 in amino acids: CASRPRSGTDTQYF. CDR3 nucleotide sequence: TGTGCCAGCAGACCCCGGTCGGGCACAGATACGCAGTATTTT.